This entry features one T cell receptor beta chain sequence. Its matching antigen is unknown. The whole isolated RNA underwent reverse transcription, so sequencing captured expressed TCRB transcripts. Roughly 3.6 million reads per sample were averaged for naive, central memory and regulatory samples. Produced via immunoSEQ multiplex PCR; TCRdb's table is partial and in-frame only. The sample includes 330,000 or so clones, 15% to 20% of them seen just once. CDR3 length: 18 residues. Germline V gene data show CDR1 as MGHRA and CDR2 as YSYEKL. J gave up 4 bases and V 3 bases, and 13 bases lay outside the gene matches. The data derive from a study of beta chain features in type 1 diabetes. Turning to the study itself: Summed over all samples, the examined sorted cells came to roughly 110 million.

Study findings and constraints: The study left unresolved whether HLA type influences TCRB rearrangement. Type 1 diabetes patients showed fewer insertions and more deletions at VDJ junctions.

The source of this sequence is a woman between 18 and 29 years old in good health. Sequences were obtained from naive CD4+ T cells from blood. The chain employs TRBV4-1 and TRBJ2-3, with 10 bases fitting TRBD2. In DNA form, the CDR3 reads TGCGCCAGCAGCCAGGTCGCCCTAGCGGGAGTTACCCCAGATACGCAGTATTTT. The encoded protein is CASSQVALAGVTPDTQYF.